The 23 T cell receptor beta chains reported below all come from one sample, sequenced in a study of T cells in Graves' hyperthyroidism and ophthalmopathy. The source material, RNA transcripts, was used to amplify TCR beta CDR3 regions. The TCR CDR3 was amplified in a first-round RT-PCR using the HTBI primer set. TCRdb redid the calling of the multiplex PCR reads with MiXCR, one entry per CDR3 protein. The table records about half a million distinct CDR3 sequences, just under 20% of them present only once. Material: blood. The receptors derive from a middle-aged man with Graves' ophthalmopathy.

The CDR3 loop reads CASKKGTGVSGELFF. The CDR3 DNA reads TGTGCCAGCAAGAAAGGAACAGGGGTTTCCGGGGAGCTGTTTTTT. J is TRBJ2-2 and V is TRBV6-1, with 7 nucleotides matching TRBD1. The CDR3 extends over 15 amino acids. J was trimmed by 6 bases and V by 7 bases; bases with no gene match: 11. From germline, CDR1 is MNHNS and CDR2 SASEGT.

This clonotype was observed a single time. This chain uses TRBV10-3 with TRBJ2-3; 10 bases are shared with TRBD2. The trim removed 5 bases at V and 5 bases at J, leaving 10 bases unmatched. Germline CDR1 is ENHRY and CDR2 is SYGVKD. There are 16 residues in the CDR3. CDR3 loop: CAISFGAGGRRDTQYF. As DNA, the CDR3 is TGTGCCATCAGTTTCGGAGCGGGGGGGCGTAGAGATACGCAGTATTTT.

The chain combines TRBV14 with TRBJ2-1, with D perhaps TRBD2 (6 bases). Trimming stripped 0 bases from V and 8 bases from J, with 14 bases between. The CDR3 runs to 15 residues. Germline CDR1 is SGHDN and CDR2 is FVKESK. The CDR3 DNA is TGTGCCAGCAGCCAAGATAGAAGGCCGGGAGATGAGCAGTTCTTC. Its protein is CASSQDRRPGDEQFF.

This clonotype was detected a few times. V usage is TRBV3-1 and J usage is TRBJ2-1; 7 nucleotides align to TRBD1. V lost 1 base and J lost 4; bases outside the gene matches: 10. CDR3 length: 17 residues. Germline V gene lookup returns CDR1 LGHDT and CDR2 YNNKEL (reference sequence). The CDR3 DNA reads as TGTGCCAGCAGCCAAGGGACATTTGGGACAGCTTACAATGAGCAGTTCTTC. Its protein is CASSQGTFGTAYNEQFF.

The V call is TRBV6-2 or TRBV6-3, the J call TRBJ2-2, with D possibly matching TRBD2 (5 bases). The CDR3 is made up of 15 amino acids. V dropped 7 bases and J dropped 4 bases, with 16 bases sitting between them. CDR1 and CDR2 from the germline V gene are MNHEY and SVGEGT. The CDR3 protein is CASTHRGTSTGELFF. The CDR3 DNA follows: TGTGCCAGCACCCACCGAGGAACTAGCACCGGGGAGCTGTTTTTT.

The gene calls are TRBV7-2 and TRBJ1-5; no definite D call. Germline V CDR1 and CDR2: SGHTA, FQGNSA. This CDR3 contains 14 residues. Trimming removed 2 bases from V and 0 bases from J, with 5 bases in between. The CDR3 loop reads CASSLKFSNQPQHF. The CDR3 DNA follows: TGTGCCAGCAGCTTAAAATTTAGCAATCAGCCCCAGCATTTT. Full variable domain (outside the CDR3, taken from reference TRBV7-2 and TRBJ1-5): GAGVSQSPSNKVTEKGKDVELRCDPISGHTALYWYRQSLGQGLEFLIYFQGNSAPDKSGLPSDRFSAERTGGSVSTLTIQRTQQEDSAVYLCASSLKFSNQPQHFGDGTRLSIL.

This clonotype has a handful of counts. The chain employs TRBV2 and TRBJ2-7; 7 nucleotides match TRBD2. The CDR3 runs 16 residues. CDR1 SNHLY and CDR2 FYNNEI come from the germline V gene. The trim removed 5 bases at V and 9 bases at J, leaving 19 bases unmatched. CDR3 residues: CASSPPRGGPALWQYF. CDR3 in DNA: TGTGCCAGCAGTCCCCCCCGGGGAGGGCCAGCCCTTTGGCAGTACTTC.

The chain recombines TRBV27 with TRBJ2-3; D might be TRBD2 (5 bases). The CDR3 runs 15 residues. Trimming removed 6 bases at V and 4 bases at J, with 17 bases between. Per the germline V gene, CDR1 is MNHEY and CDR2 is SMNVEV (reference sequence). The CDR3 coding sequence is TGTGCCAGCAGCGACATTGGGAGTCGCGCAGATACGCAGTATTTT. It codes for CASSDIGSRADTQYF.

This clonotype was recorded only once. This sequence may be a read error, since a much larger clone differs from it by one base. The chain has TRBV18 and TRBJ2-7; unclear D gene. The CDR3 runs 13 residues. Germline values: CDR1 KGHSH, CDR2 LQKENI. V shed 4 bases and J shed 6 bases, with 13 bases lying between them. The CDR3 DNA sequence: TGTGCCAGCTCACTACCCGCGGCATCCGAGCAGTACTTC. It yields the protein CASSLPAASEQYF.

V and J are TRBV30 and TRBJ2-3, with a weak D call TRBD2 (6 bases). The CDR3 loop spans 14 amino acids. CDR1 is GTSNPN, CDR2 SVGIG, per germline (reference sequence). Trimming stripped 1 base from V and 0 bases from J, with 8 bases between. The CDR3 sequence is CAWSGLASTDTQYF. Written as DNA, the CDR3 is TGTGCCTGGAGTGGGCTAGCGAGCACAGATACGCAGTATTTT.

The chain carries TRBV20-1 and TRBJ2-5; 9 bases align to TRBD2. The germline V gene has CDR1 DFQATT and CDR2 SNEGSKA (reference sequence). This CDR3 is 12 amino acids long. The trim removed 7 bases at V and 2 bases at J, leaving 2 bases unmatched. The CDR3 reads CSVSGGQETQYF. As DNA, the CDR3 is TGCAGTGTTAGCGGGGGACAAGAGACCCAGTACTTC.

CDR3: CASSQGGGGTQETQYF. The CDR3 DNA sequence: TGTGCCAGCAGCCAAGGGGGCGGGGGGACCCAAGAGACCCAGTACTTC. The chain recombines TRBV4-2 with TRBJ2-5; 8 bases are shared with TRBD2. Germline values: CDR1 LGHNA, CDR2 YNFKEQ. Losses at the gene ends were 1 base for V and 1 base for J; bases not matched to a gene: 5. The CDR3 loop spans 16 amino acids.

This sequence joins TRBV29-1 and TRBJ2-2, with D possibly called TRBD1 or TRBD2 (6 bases each). CDR1 SQVTM and CDR2 ANQGSEA come from the germline V gene. The ends were cut back, 5 bases at V and 5 bases at J, with 24 bases in the middle. The CDR3 length is 17 residues. This CDR3 reads CSVRDRGTPTQTGELFF. The CDR3 coding sequence is TGCAGCGTTCGTGATAGGGGGACTCCTACGCAGACCGGGGAGCTGTTTTTT.

This chain connects TRBV6-2 or TRBV6-3 to TRBJ2-5, with a weak D call TRBD2 (6 bases). Germline assignment: CDR1 MNHEY and CDR2 SVGEGT. The V gene lost 6 bases and the J gene lost 5 bases, with 16 bases spanning the gap. This CDR3 region has 14 residues. DNA for the CDR3: TGTGCCAGCAGCCCTGGAGCGGGCGTTGAGACCCAGTACTTC. As protein: CASSPGAGVETQYF.

This clonotype was seen repeatedly, ten times or more. The chain couples TRBV27 to TRBJ2-3, with D possibly TRBD1 on 5 matching bases. Trimming stripped 3 bases from V and 5 bases from J, with 18 bases between. This CDR3 has 16 amino acids. Germline V gene sequence: CDR1 MNHEY, CDR2 SMNVEV (reference sequence). This CDR3 is CASSFRPWQGQDTQYF. For the CDR3, the DNA is TGTGCCAGCAGTTTTAGACCTTGGCAGGGTCAAGATACGCAGTATTTT.

A few counts support this clonotype. The chain employs TRBV7-9 and TRBJ2-3, with unresolved D. V lost 4 bases and J lost 4, with 12 bases in between. This CDR3 comprises 14 residues. Per germline, CDR1 SEHNR and CDR2 FQNEAQ (reference sequence). CDR3 loop: CASSSSVSPDTQYF. The CDR3 DNA reads TGTGCCAGCAGCTCGTCGGTGTCTCCAGATACGCAGTATTTT. Full variable domain (outside the CDR3, taken from reference TRBV7-9 and TRBJ2-3): DTGVSQNPRHKITKRGQNVTFRCDPISEHNRLYWYRQTLGQGPEFLTYFQNEAQLEKSRLLSDRFSAERPKGSFSTLEIQRTEQGDSAMYLCASSSSVSPDTQYFGPGTRLTVL.

The chain carries TRBV5-1 and TRBJ2-3, with a weak D call TRBD2 (5 bases). The V gene lost 3 bases and the J gene lost 3 bases, with 17 bases spanning the gap. CDR1 and CDR2 from the germline V gene are SGHRS and YFSETQ. This CDR3 is 16 amino acids long. The CDR3 is CASSSGLGGSTDTQYF. DNA for the CDR3: TGCGCCAGCAGCTCAGGACTTGGCGGGTCGACAGATACGCAGTATTTT.

This clonotype has ten or more counts. V is TRBV11-3 and J is TRBJ2-3, with D possibly TRBD2 on 5 matching bases. Germline lookup yields CDR1 SGHNT and CDR2 YENEEA. V lost 4 bases and J 4 bases, leaving 12 bases between the germline ends. The CDR3 consists of 14 residues. The CDR3 DNA is TGTGCCAGCAGCTCAACCCGGGGTTCAGATACGCAGTATTTT. The encoded protein is CASSSTRGSDTQYF.

This clonotype has ten or more counts. The J gene is TRBJ2-3, the V gene TRBV5-1, with D unresolved. Germline loops: CDR1 SGHRS, CDR2 YFSETQ. CDR3 length: 15 amino acids. Trimming removed 0 bases from V and 1 base from J, with 9 bases in between. CDR3 in amino acids: CASSLAGPRTDTQYF. Written as DNA, the CDR3 is TGCGCCAGCAGCTTGGCCGGACCCCGCACAGATACGCAGTATTTT.

This sequence joins TRBV10-3 and TRBJ2-1; TRBD2 aligns across 9 bases. V gave up 2 bases and J gave up 4 bases; unmatched junction bases: 6. The germline CDR1 and CDR2 sequences are ENHRY and SYGVKD. CDR3 length: 16 residues. The CDR3 reads CAISEGTSPRYNEQFF. CDR3 nucleotides: TGTGCCATCAGTGAGGGGACTAGCCCACGGTACAATGAGCAGTTCTTC.

The chain is built from TRBV6-2 or TRBV6-3 and TRBJ1-2; D may be TRBD1 (6 bases). The length of the CDR3 is 14 residues. Germline CDR1 reads MNHEY; CDR2 reads SVGEGT. Trimming left V 2 bases short and J 8 bases short, with 15 bases between. CDR3 region: CASSYVQGLKGYTF. The CDR3 nucleotides read TGTGCCAGCAGTTACGTACAGGGACTTAAAGGCTACACCTTC.

The chain carries TRBV28 and TRBJ1-1, with D possibly TRBD1 on 5 matching bases. From germline, CDR1 is MDHEN and CDR2 SYDVKM. V was clipped by 6 bases and J by 7 bases, with 15 bases between them. This CDR3 is built from 13 residues. The CDR3, as DNA: TGTGCCAGCAGGTCGCCTCAGGGTGGTGAAGCTTTCTTT. It specifies CASRSPQGGEAFF.

The chain combines TRBV6-1 with TRBJ1-5, with TRBD1 as a possible D gene (5 bases). Germline V gene lookup returns CDR1 MNHNS and CDR2 SASEGT. V was trimmed by 2 bases and J by 3 bases, leaving 11 bases between them. The CDR3 is 15 residues long. CDR3: CASSEWGLNNQPQHF. The CDR3 region has the DNA TGTGCCAGCAGTGAATGGGGACTTAACAATCAGCCCCAGCATTTT.